This TCR beta chain was observed in a study of Ad26.COV2.S vaccination and SARS-CoV-2 variants. At the level of the study: The Ad26.COV2.S arm of the COV1001 trial was where the donor was placed. Intramuscular Ad26.COV2.S at 5x10^10 or 1x10^11 viral particles.

This CDR3 has 15 residues. Germline assignment: CDR1 MNHNS and CDR2 SASEGT. Trimming removed 3 bases at V and 4 bases at J, with 13 bases between. Documented treatment: approximately 18 received Ad26.COV2.S at low or high dose, single or two shots; a few received placebo; per-sample allocation not given. At day 63 after the first vaccine or placebo injection, samples were drawn. Vaccination used an Ad26 vector expressing Wuhan-strain SARS-CoV-2 spike. This clone appeared many times. The table came from immunoSEQ multiplex PCR; TCRdb's copy has only in-frame clones and leaves some out. The sample lists roughly 390,000 clones; approximately 90% were seen once.

V and J are TRBV6-1 and TRBJ2-1, with D tentatively TRBD2 (6 bases). This clonotype was sampled from a person aged 18-65 years who received the Ad26.COV2.S COVID-19 vaccine or a placebo. The sequencing used peripheral blood, collected in a trial of Ad26.COV2.S vaccine versus placebo. This CDR3 reads CASSESQGGYNEQFF. In DNA form, the CDR3 reads TGTGCCAGCAGTGAGAGCCAAGGAGGGTACAATGAGCAGTTCTTC.